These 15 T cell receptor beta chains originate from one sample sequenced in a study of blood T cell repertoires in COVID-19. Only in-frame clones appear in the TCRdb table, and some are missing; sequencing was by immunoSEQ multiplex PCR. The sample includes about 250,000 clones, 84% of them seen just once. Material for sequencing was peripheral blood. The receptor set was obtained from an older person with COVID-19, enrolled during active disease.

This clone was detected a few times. In nucleotides, the CDR3 is TGCGCCAGCAGCTTGGGGACAGTTTACTCTGGAAACACCATATATTTT. Its protein is CASSLGTVYSGNTIYF. The J gene is TRBJ1-3, the V gene TRBV5-1; D might be TRBD1 (6 bases). Germline V gene lookup returns CDR1 SGHRS and CDR2 YFSETQ. The CDR3 is 16 amino acids. V dropped 0 bases and J dropped 0 bases, with 10 bases sitting between them. Based on the CDR3 plus reference TRBV5-1 and TRBJ1-3, the full variable domain is KAGVTQTPRYLIKTRGQQVTLSCSPISGHRSVSWYQQTPGQGLQFLFEYFSETQRNKGNFPGRFSGRQFSNSRSEMNVSTLELGDSALYLCASSLGTVYSGNTIYFGEGSWLTVV.

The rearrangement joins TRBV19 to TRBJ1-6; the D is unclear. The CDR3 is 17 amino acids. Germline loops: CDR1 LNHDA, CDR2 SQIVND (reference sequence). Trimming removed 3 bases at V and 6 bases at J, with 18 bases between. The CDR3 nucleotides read TGTGCCAGTAGTATCGACCCTGCAGGCATAAGTAATTCACCCCTCCACTTT. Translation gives CASSIDPAGISNSPLHF.

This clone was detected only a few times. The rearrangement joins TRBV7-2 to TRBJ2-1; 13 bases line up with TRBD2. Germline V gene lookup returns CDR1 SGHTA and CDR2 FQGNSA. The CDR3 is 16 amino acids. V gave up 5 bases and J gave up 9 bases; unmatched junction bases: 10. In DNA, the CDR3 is TGTGCCAGCAGCACCTATACTAGCGGGGGGGCAATTGAGCAGTTCTTC. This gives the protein CASSTYTSGGAIEQFF.

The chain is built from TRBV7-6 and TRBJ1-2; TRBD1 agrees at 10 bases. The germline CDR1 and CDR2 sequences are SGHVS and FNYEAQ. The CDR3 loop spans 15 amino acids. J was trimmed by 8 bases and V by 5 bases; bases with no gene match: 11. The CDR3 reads CASSHSPGQGSGYTF. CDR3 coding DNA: TGTGCCAGCAGCCACTCACCGGGACAGGGGTCGGGCTACACCTTC.

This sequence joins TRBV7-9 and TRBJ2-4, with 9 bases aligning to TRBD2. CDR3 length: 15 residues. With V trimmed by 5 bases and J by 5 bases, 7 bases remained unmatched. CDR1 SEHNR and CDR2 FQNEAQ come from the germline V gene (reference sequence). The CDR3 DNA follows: TGTGCCAGCAGCACGAGCGGGAGGTTCCAAAACATTCAGTACTTC. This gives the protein CASSTSGRFQNIQYF.

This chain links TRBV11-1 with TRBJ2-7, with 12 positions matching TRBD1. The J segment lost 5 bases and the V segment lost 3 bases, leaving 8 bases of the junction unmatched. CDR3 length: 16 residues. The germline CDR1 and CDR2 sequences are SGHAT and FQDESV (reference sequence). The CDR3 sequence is CASSFTGTGGTNEQYF. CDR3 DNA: TGTGCCAGCAGCTTCACCGGGACAGGGGGCACAAACGAGCAGTACTTC.

CDR3 in amino acids: CASSLQGQYGYTF. In DNA, the CDR3 is TGTGCCAGCAGCTTGCAGGGGCAGTATGGCTACACCTTC. The chain has TRBV5-4 and TRBJ1-2; a weak D match, TRBD1 (6 bases). Trimming pared 1 base from V and 5 bases from J, leaving 9 bases between. Per the germline V gene, CDR1 is SGHNT and CDR2 is YYREEE (reference sequence). The CDR3 is 13 residues long.

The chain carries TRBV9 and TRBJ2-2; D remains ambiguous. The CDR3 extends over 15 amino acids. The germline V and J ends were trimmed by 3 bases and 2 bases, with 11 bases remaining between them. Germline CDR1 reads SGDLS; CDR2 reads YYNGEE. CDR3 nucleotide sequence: TGTGCCAGCAGCGCTCACGACACTAACACCGGGGAGCTGTTTTTT. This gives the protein CASSAHDTNTGELFF.

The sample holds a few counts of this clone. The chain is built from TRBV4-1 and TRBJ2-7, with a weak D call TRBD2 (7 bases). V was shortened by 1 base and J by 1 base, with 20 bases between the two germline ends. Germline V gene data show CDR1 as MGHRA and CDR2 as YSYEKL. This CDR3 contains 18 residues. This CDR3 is CASSQGEGGRGRSYEQYF. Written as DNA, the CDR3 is TGCGCCAGCAGCCAAGGGGAGGGTGGAAGGGGGAGATCCTACGAGCAGTACTTC.

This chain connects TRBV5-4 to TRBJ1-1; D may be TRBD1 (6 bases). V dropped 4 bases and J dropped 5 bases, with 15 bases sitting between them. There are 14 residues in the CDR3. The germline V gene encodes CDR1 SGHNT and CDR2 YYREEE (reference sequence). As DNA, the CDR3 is TGTGCCAGCAGCCCGGACAGTTTGGGTACTGAAGCTTTCTTT. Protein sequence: CASSPDSLGTEAFF.

The CDR3 sequence is CAWRADGRALGGELFF. The CDR3 nucleotides are TGTGCCTGGAGGGCCGACGGGAGGGCCTTGGGCGGGGAGCTGTTTTTT. V gene TRBV30 combines with J gene TRBJ2-2; 8 bases are a match to TRBD2. The germline V gene encodes CDR1 GTSNPN and CDR2 SVGIG (reference sequence). The CDR3 is made up of 16 amino acids. The ends lost 3 bases at V and 7 bases at J; junction bases unmatched: 13.

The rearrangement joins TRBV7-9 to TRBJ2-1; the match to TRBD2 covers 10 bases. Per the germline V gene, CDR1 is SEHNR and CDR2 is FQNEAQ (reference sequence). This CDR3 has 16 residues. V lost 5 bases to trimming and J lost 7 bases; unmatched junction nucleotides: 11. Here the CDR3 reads CASSRIAGGKENEQFF. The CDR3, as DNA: TGTGCCAGCAGCCGCATAGCGGGAGGAAAAGAGAATGAGCAGTTCTTC. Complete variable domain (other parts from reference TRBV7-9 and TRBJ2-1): DTGVSQNPRHKITKRGQNVTFRCDPISEHNRLYWYRQTLGQGPEFLTYFQNEAQLEKSRLLSDRFSAERPKGSFSTLEIQRTEQGDSAMYLCASSRIAGGKENEQFFGPGTRLTVL.

The CDR3 protein is CSASSGIAQPQHF. The CDR3 coding sequence is TGCAGTGCTAGTTCAGGGATCGCACAGCCCCAGCATTTT. V usage is TRBV20-1 and J usage is TRBJ1-5; a weak D match, TRBD1 (5 bases). V was pared by 3 bases and J by 7 bases, with 13 bases between. This CDR3 is built from 13 residues. In germline, CDR1 is DFQATT, CDR2 SNEGSKA (reference sequence).

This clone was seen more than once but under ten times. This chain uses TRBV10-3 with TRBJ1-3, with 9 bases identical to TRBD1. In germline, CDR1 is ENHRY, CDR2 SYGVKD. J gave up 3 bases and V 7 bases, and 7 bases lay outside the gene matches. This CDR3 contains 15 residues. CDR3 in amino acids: CAITIQGADGNTIYF. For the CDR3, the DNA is TGTGCCATCACCATACAGGGGGCGGATGGAAACACCATATATTTT.

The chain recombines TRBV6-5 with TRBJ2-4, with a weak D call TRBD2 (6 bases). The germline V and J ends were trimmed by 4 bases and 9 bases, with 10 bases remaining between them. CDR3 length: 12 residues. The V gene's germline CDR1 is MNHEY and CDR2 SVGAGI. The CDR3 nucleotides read TGTGCCAGCAGTTCGGAGGGTACCATTCAGTACTTC. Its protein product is CASSSEGTIQYF.